This is a list of T cell receptor beta chains from one sample in a study of monozygotic twins with inflammatory bowel disease. TCRdb reworked the 5' RACE reads into one entry per CDR3 protein, no DNA. The sample shows about 130,000 distinct CDR3 sequences, and 0.95% to 1.5% sits with its ten largest clones. The sequenced sample was blood. These receptors were collected from a human donor with ulcerative colitis or Crohn's disease, or a healthy co-twin of an affected twin (not recorded which). CDR3s include the opening cysteine and the closing phenylalanine or tryptophan. The order of the fields is CDR3 protein, V gene, J gene.

CASSVAGDLGELFF	TRBV9	TRBJ2-2
CASRVGTSGNEQFF	TRBV12-3/TRBV12-4	TRBJ2-1
CASSARGIAGASTDTQYF	TRBV2	TRBJ2-3
CSVKRDRGETQYF	TRBV29-1	TRBJ2-5
CASSRNSPGELFF	TRBV27	TRBJ2-2
CASSLEPLYNEQFF	TRBV5-1	TRBJ2-1
CASRGQGTQYF	TRBV5-4	TRBJ2-3
CASSQTYGYTF	TRBV4-2	TRBJ1-2
CASSWGQNEQFF	TRBV5-1	TRBJ2-1
CASSENRVYEQYF	TRBV10-2	TRBJ2-7
CAISESGHSQEEFF	TRBV10-3	TRBJ2-1
CASSFEDFEKLFF	TRBV12-3/TRBV12-4	TRBJ1-4
CASSRTGGDNQPQHF	TRBV18	TRBJ1-5
CASSLNTGSYEQYF	TRBV5-1	TRBJ2-7
CASSPYRANTEAFF	TRBV27	TRBJ1-1
CASSQGMRFEAFF	TRBV3-1	TRBJ1-1
CASSQGLAGGEQYF	TRBV5-1	TRBJ2-7
CASSFLYQPQHF	TRBV27	TRBJ1-5
CASSLGGQLNTEAFF	TRBV7-8	TRBJ1-1
CASRLTGGTDTQYF	TRBV5-1	TRBJ2-3
CASSKDRGGSGDTEAFF	TRBV7-3	TRBJ1-1
CASSITGTRTGELFF	TRBV19	TRBJ2-2
CASSPRTSRMNTEAFF	TRBV7-9	TRBJ1-1
CASTRRAGETQYF	TRBV5-6	TRBJ2-5
CAWSTGGNSPLHF	TRBV30	TRBJ1-6
CASSLAMEGGYGYTF	TRBV7-9	TRBJ1-2
CSADGQVYGYTF	TRBV20-1	TRBJ1-2
CSAPDSSNYGYTF	TRBV20-1	TRBJ1-2
CAISEGSQETQYF	TRBV10-3	TRBJ2-5
CAWSTGSGNTIYF	TRBV30	TRBJ1-3
CASSYGGAQHF	TRBV6-2/TRBV6-3	TRBJ1-5
CAIGQGDQETQYF	TRBV10-3	TRBJ2-5
CASSLGEFYYEQYF	TRBV7-8	TRBJ2-7
CASSRTPTEEQYF	TRBV7-9	TRBJ2-7
CASSREKEQFF	TRBV6-6	TRBJ2-1
CASSVQDRDYEQYF	TRBV19	TRBJ2-7
CASSLAPAGAYEQYF	TRBV5-1	TRBJ2-7
CASSSGTGGAGTEAFF	TRBV6-5	TRBJ1-1
CASSLGTYEQYF	TRBV7-2	TRBJ2-7
CSALYEGRETQYF	TRBV20-1	TRBJ2-5
CAISVAGAQEQFF	TRBV10-3	TRBJ2-1
CASSLESRSYEQYF	TRBV11-2	TRBJ2-7